This TCR beta chain was found in a study of T-cell reconstitution after alpha-beta-depleted transplantation in children. Findings and limits, study-wide: Reports say that about two months after transplant, the alpha-beta T cells came out of several hundred graft clones that had expanded. Certain patients had high TCRbeta diversity at day 60, and it came from recipient T cells and thymic progenitors that survived. Fresh T-cell production supplied most of the T-cell counts and diversity seen one year after transplant.

The authors prepared the TCRbeta library with unique molecular identifiers. TCRdb used MiXCR to reprocess the PCR reads, holding one entry per CDR3 protein. This table holds about 200,000 distinct CDR3 sequences, about 7% found once. This clonotype was observed at least ten times. The antigen remains unidentified. This CDR3 has 13 residues. Trimming removed 4 bases from V and 3 bases from J, with 6 bases in between. CDR1 and CDR2 from the germline V gene are SGHTA and FQGTGA. The rearrangement links TRBV7-3 to TRBJ2-2; a possible D gene is TRBD1 (5 bases). The origin of this receptor is a boy aged 2 to 10 with acute lymphoblastic leukemia, due to receive a stem cell transplant. This sample comprised PBMCs, obtained before TCRalphabeta/CD19-depleted stem cell transplant. CDR3 in DNA: TGTGCCAGCAGCTCGACAGACACCGGGGAGCTGTTTTTT. Encoded protein: CASSSTDTGELFF.